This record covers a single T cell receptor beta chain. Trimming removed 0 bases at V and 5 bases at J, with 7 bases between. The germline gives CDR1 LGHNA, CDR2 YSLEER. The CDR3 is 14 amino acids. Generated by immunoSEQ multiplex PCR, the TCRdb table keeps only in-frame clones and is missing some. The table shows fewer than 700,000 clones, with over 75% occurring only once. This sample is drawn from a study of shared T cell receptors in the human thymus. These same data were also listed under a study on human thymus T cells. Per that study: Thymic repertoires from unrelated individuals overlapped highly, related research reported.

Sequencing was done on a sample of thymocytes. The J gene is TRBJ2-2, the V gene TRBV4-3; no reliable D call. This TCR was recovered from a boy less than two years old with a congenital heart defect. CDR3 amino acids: CASSQDGLTGELFF. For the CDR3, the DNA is TGCGCCAGCAGCCAAGATGGGCTTACCGGGGAGCTGTTTTTT.